The 3 T cell receptor beta chains listed next were all sequenced from one sample in a study of early T cells in non-severe SARS-CoV-2 infection. TCRdb itself ran the 5' RACE reads through MiXCR, one entry per CDR3 protein. Of about 56,000 distinct CDR3 sequences in the sample, roughly 16% were seen once. Source: whole blood, taken at baseline. The receptors come from an adult who was a healthcare worker with PCR-confirmed SARS-CoV-2 infection or an uninfected control (not recorded which).

Ten or more counts support this clonotype. This chain uses TRBV7-2 with TRBJ1-6; 8 nucleotides agree with TRBD1. V trimming: 3 bases; J trimming: 3 bases; junction bases outside the gene matches: 4. The CDR3 is 16 residues long. Germline lookup yields CDR1 SGHTA and CDR2 FQGNSA. CDR3 region: CASSFRGPLYNSPLHF. DNA for the CDR3: TGTGCCAGCAGCTTCAGGGGGCCCCTCTATAATTCACCCCTCCACTTT.

This clonotype has only a few counts. The gene calls are TRBV12-3 or TRBV12-4 and TRBJ2-5; D is unclear. This CDR3 contains 12 residues. With 3 bases removed from V and 5 bases from J, the gap between germline ends came to 7 bases. Written as DNA, the CDR3 is TGTGCCAGCAGTTTTTTTCCTGAGACCCAGTACTTC. Amino acid sequence: CASSFFPETQYF.

This clonotype was counted only a few times. J is TRBJ2-1 and V is TRBV29-1; D is possibly TRBD1 (5 bases). Trimming shortened V by 6 bases and J by 5 bases, and 20 bases separated the two germline ends. This CDR3 comprises 15 residues. Germline V gene data show CDR1 as SQVTM and CDR2 as ANQGSEA. The CDR3: CSVRQPASDHNEQFF. CDR3 coding DNA: TGCAGCGTAAGACAGCCCGCCTCGGATCACAATGAGCAGTTCTTC.